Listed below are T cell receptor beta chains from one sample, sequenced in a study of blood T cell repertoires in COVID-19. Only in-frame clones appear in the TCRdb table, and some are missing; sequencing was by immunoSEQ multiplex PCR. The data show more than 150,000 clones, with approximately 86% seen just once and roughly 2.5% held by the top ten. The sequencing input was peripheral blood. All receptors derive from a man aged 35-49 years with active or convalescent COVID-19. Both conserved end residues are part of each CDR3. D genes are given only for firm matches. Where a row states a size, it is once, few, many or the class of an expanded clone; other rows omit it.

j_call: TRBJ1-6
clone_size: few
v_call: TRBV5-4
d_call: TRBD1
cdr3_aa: CASSFGTVRQAPLHF

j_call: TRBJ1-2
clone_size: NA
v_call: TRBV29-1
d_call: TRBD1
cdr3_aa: CSVDSRGTYGYTF

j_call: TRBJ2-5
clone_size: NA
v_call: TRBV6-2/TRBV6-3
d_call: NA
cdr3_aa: CASSYSRSQETQYF

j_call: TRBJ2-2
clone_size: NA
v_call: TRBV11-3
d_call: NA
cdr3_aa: CASSLGGGLTGELFF

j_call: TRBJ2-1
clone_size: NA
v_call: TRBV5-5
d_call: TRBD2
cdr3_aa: CASSLELAGFNEQFF

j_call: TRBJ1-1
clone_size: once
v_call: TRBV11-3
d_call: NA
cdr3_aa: CASSQDSPNTEAFF

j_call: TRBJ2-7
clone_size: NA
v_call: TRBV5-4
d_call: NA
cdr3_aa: CASSFDMSSYEQYF

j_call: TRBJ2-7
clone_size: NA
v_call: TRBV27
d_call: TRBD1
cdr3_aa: CASSPGQGYEQYF

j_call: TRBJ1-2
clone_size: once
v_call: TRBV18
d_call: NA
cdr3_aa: CASSPGVGQANYGYTF

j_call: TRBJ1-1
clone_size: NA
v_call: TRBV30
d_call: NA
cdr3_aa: CAWSRLGGATEAFF

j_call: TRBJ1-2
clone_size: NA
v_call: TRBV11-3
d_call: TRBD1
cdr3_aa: CASSWGQGGIGGYTF

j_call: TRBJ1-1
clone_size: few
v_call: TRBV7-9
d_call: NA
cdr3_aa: CASSSLQGNTEAFF

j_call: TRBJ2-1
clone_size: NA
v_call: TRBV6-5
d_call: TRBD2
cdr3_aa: CASLTSGGPREQFF

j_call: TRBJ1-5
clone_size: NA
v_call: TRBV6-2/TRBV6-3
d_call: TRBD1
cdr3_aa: CASSNDRAQPQHF

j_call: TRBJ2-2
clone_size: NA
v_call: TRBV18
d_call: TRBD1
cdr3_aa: CASLRQGSWSTGELFF

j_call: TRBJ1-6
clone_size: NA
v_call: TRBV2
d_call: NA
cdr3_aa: CASKGERDYSPLHF

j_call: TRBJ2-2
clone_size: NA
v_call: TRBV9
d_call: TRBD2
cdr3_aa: CASSVGLAGGTGELFF

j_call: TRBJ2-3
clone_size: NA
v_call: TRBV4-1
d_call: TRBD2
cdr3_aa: CASSQDAGVRDTQYF

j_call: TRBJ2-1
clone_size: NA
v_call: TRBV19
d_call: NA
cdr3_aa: CASSILGAPYNEQFF

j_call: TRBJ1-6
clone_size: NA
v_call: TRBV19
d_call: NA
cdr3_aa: CASSMVQLNSPLHF

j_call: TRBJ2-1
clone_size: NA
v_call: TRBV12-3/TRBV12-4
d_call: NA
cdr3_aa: CASTGGHNEQFF

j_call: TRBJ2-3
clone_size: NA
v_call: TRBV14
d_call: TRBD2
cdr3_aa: CASSQVYGGGTDTQYF

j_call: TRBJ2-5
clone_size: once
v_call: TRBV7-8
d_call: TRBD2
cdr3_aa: CASSFAGGIQETQYF

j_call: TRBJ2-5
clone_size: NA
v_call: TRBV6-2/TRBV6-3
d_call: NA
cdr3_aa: CASSYSGGAETQYF

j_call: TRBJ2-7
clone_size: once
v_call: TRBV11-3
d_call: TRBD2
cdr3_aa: CASRPGGGDYEQYF

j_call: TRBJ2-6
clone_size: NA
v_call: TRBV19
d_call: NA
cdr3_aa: CASSISAGASSGANVLTF

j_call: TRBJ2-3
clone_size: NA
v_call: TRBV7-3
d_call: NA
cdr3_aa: CASSLRGGVTDTQYF

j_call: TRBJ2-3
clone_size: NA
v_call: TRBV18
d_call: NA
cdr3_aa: CASSPGERDTQYF

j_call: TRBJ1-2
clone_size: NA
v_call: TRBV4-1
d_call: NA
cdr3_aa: CASSQDHGVGYGYTF

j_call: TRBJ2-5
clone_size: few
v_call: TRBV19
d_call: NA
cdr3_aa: CASKTGSLQETQYF

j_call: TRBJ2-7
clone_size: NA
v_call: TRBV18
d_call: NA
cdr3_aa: CASSGTSYEQYF

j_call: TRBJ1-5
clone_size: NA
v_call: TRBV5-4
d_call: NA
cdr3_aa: CASSLDINQPQHF

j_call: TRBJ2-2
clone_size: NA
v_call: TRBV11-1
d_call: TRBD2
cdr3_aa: CASRKGSGGHTGELFF

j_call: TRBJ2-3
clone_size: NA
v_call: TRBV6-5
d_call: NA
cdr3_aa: CASSQDSRLAQYF

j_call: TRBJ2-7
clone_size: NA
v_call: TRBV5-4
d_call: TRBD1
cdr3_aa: CASSLKTGDYEQYF

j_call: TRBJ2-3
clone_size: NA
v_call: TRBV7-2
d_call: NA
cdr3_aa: CASRLTGIGGDTQYF

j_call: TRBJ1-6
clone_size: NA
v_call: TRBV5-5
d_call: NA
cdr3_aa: CASSLPNSPLHF

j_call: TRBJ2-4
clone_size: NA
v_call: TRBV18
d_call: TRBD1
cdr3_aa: CASSPPGQGGDIQYF

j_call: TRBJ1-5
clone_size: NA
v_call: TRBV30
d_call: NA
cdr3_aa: CAWSALSQGGQPQHF

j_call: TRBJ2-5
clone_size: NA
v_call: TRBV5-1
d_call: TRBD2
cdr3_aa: CASESAGGGETQYF

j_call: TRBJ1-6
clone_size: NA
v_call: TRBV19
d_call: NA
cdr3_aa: CASSIRQGNSPLHF

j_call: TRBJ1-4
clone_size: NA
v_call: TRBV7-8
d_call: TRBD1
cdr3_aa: CASSRTGREKLFF

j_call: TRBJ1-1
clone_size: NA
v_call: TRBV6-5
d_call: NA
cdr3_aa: CASSFSEGTEAFF

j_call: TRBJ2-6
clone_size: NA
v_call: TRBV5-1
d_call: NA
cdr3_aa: CASSLSGTGANVLTF

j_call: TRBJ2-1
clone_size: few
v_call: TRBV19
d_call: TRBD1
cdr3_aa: CASRLRDRGLNEQFF

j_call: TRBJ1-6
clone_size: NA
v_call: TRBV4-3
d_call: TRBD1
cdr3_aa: CASSQGTGISPLHF

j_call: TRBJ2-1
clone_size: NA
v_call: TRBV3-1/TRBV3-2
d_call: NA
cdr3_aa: CASSQGRRSSYNEQFF

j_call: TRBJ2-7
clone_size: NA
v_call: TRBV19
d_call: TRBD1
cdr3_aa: CASSSGTGVYEQYF

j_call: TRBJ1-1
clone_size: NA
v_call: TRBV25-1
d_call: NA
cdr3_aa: CASSEPGNTEAFF

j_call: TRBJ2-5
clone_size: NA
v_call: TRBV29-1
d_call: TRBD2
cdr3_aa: CSVFPPPGLAKQETQYF

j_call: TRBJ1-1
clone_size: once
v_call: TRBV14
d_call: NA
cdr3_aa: CASSQEWGLEAFF

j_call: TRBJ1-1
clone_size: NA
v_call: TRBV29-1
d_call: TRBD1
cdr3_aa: CSASQGVGTEAFF

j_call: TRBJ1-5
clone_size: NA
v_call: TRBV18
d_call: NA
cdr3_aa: CASSPAGPQPQHF